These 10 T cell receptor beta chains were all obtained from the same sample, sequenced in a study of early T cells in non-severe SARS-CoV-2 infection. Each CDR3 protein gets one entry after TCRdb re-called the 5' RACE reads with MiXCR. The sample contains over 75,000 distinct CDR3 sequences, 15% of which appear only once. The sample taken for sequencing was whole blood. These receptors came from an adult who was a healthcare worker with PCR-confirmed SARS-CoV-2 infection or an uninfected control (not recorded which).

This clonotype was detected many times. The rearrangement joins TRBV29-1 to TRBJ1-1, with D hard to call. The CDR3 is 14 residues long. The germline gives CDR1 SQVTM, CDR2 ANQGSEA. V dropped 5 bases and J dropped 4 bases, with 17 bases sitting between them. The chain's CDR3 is CSVLDQPSATEAFF. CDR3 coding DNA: TGCAGCGTTTTGGACCAGCCGTCGGCCACTGAAGCTTTCTTT. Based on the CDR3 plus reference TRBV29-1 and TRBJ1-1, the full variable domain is SAVISQKPSRDICQRGTSLTIQCQVDSQVTMMFWYRQQPGQSLTLIATANQGSEATYESGFVIDKFPISRPNLTFSTLTVSNMSPEDSSIYLCSVLDQPSATEAFFGQGTRLTVV.

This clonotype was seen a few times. In DNA, the CDR3 is TGTGCCAGCAGTCCCCGTCCAGGTTCCTACGAGCAGTACTTC. This codes for CASSPRPGSYEQYF. V and J are TRBV6-5 and TRBJ2-7; D unclear. The germline V gene has CDR1 MNHEY and CDR2 SVGAGI. V was cut by 5 bases and J by 1 base, with 12 bases left in between. This CDR3 comprises 14 residues.

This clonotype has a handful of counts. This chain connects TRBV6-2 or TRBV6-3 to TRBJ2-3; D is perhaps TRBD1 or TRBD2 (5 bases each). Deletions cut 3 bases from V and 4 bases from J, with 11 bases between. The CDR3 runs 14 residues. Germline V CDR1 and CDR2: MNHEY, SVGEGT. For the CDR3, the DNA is TGTGCCAGCAGTTATGCTGGGGGAGCAGATACGCAGTATTTT. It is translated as CASSYAGGADTQYF.

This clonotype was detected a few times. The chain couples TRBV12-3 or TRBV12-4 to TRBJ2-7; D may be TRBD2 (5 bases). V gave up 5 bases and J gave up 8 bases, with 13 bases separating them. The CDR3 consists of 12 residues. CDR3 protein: CASSLNGVQQYF. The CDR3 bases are TGTGCCAGCAGTCTTAACGGGGTCCAGCAGTACTTC.

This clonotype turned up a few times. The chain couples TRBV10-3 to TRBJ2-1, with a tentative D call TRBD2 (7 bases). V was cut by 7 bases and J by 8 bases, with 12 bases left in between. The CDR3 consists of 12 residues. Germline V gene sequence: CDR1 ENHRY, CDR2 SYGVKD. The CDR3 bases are TGTGCCATCAAAGGGGAGGGGGATGAGCAGTTCTTC. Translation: CAIKGEGDEQFF.

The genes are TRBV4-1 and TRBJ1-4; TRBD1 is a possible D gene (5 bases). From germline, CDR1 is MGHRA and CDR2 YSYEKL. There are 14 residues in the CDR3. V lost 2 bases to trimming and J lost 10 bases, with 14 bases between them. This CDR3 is CASSQQGTGGKLFF. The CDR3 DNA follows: TGCGCCAGCAGCCAACAGGGAACAGGCGGAAAACTGTTTTTT.

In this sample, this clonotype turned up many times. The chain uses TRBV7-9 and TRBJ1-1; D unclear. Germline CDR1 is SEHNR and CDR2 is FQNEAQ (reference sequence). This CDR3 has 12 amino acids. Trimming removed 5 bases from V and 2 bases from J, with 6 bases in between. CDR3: CASSPPNTEAFF. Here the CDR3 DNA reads TGTGCCAGCAGCCCCCCCAACACTGAAGCTTTCTTT. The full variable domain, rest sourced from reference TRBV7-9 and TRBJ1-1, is DTGVSQNPRHKITKRGQNVTFRCDPISEHNRLYWYRQTLGQGPEFLTYFQNEAQLEKSRLLSDRFSAERPKGSFSTLEIQRTEQGDSAMYLCASSPPNTEAFFGQGTRLTVV.

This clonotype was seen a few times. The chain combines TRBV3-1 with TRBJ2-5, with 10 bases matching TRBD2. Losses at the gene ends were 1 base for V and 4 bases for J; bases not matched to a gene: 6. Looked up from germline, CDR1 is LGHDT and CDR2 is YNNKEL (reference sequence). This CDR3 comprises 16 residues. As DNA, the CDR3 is TGTGCCAGCAGCCAAGGGATAGCGGGAGGCCCAGAGACCCAGTACTTC. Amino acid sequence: CASSQGIAGGPETQYF.

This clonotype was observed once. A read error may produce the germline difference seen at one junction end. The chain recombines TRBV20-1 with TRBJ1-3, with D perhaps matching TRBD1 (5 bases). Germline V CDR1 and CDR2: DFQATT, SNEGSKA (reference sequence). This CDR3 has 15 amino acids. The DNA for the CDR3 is TGCAGTACTAGCCCTAGCGGGACCACTGGAAACACCATATATTTT. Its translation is CSTSPSGTTGNTIYF.

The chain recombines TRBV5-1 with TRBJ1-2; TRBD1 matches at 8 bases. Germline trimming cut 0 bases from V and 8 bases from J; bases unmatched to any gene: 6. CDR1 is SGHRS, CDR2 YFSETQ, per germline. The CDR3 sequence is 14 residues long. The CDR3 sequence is CASSLVGQGGGYTF. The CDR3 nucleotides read TGCGCCAGCAGCTTGGTAGGACAGGGTGGCGGCTACACCTTC.